The 2 T cell receptor beta chains reported below all come from one sample, sequenced in a study of cytomegalovirus exposure and HLA in healthy donors. Assay used: immunoSEQ multiplex PCR; TCRdb lists only in-frame clones, some missing. Among about 120,000 clones listed, more than 75% were seen once. The sample taken for sequencing was PBMCs. These receptor sequences come from a woman aged 25 to 45 in good health and CMV-seropositive.

The chain employs TRBV19 and TRBJ1-5, with D possibly matching TRBD1 (5 bases). Trimming stripped 3 bases from V and 1 base from J, with 10 bases between. The CDR3 has 15 residues. CDR1 and CDR2 from the germline V gene are LNHDA and SQIVND (reference sequence). In DNA, the CDR3 is TGTGCCAGTAGTATGGGGACTTTAAGCAATCAGCCCCAGCATTTT. Protein product: CASSMGTLSNQPQHF. Looking up the rest from reference TRBV19 and TRBJ1-5 gives the full variable domain: DGGITQSPKYLFRKEGQNVTLSCEQNLNHDAMYWYRQDPGQGLRLIYYSQIVNDFQKGDIAEGYSVSREKKESFPLTVTSAQKNPTAFYLCASSMGTLSNQPQHFGDGTRLSIL.

This chain connects TRBV6-6 to TRBJ2-5; a weak D match, TRBD2 (5 bases). Looked up from germline, CDR1 is MNHNY and CDR2 is SVGAGI (reference sequence). The CDR3 length is 13 residues. V gave up 7 bases and J gave up 9 bases, with 18 bases separating them. CDR3 coding DNA: TGTGCCAGCACCTTAAACCCCGGAGGACCCCAGTACTTC. Translated, it gives CASTLNPGGPQYF.